A single sample is the source of the 32 T cell receptor beta chains below, sequenced in a study of cytomegalovirus exposure and HLA in healthy donors. PCR employed 60 Vbeta and 13 Jbeta primers. TCRdb keeps only in-frame clones here, not all; method: immunoSEQ multiplex PCR. In all, the sample yields 130,000 or so clones. Sequencing was carried out using PBMCs. The receptors stem from a woman in her thirties or forties in good health and CMV-seronegative.

The rearrangement uses TRBV28 and TRBJ1-6, with TRBD1 as a possible D gene (6 bases). Germline V gene data show CDR1 as MDHEN and CDR2 as SYDVKM. V lost 6 bases and J 3 bases, leaving 15 bases between the germline ends. This CDR3 has 16 residues. The CDR3 DNA sequence: TGTGCCAGCAGGGGTACAGGGACCGGCTATAATTCACCCCTCCACTTT. As protein: CASRGTGTGYNSPLHF.

This sequence joins TRBV7-8 and TRBJ2-7; TRBD1 matches at 12 bases. V dropped 7 bases and J dropped 4; count of bases not matched to a gene: 5. Germline loops: CDR1 SGHVS, CDR2 FQNEAQ. The CDR3 has 14 amino acids. The DNA for the CDR3 is TGTGCCAGCACCTCGGGACAGGGGGCTTACGAGCAGTACTTC. Translated: CASTSGQGAYEQYF.

V is TRBV4-3 and J is TRBJ2-3; 10 positions agree with TRBD1. V trimming: 2 bases; J trimming: 1 base; junction bases outside the gene matches: 9. Germline-derived CDR1 and CDR2 are LGHNA and YSLEER. This CDR3 contains 18 residues. DNA for the CDR3: TGCGCCAGCAGCCAACGGACAGGGGGTGAATTAGGCACAGATACGCAGTATTTT. Its protein is CASSQRTGGELGTDTQYF.

V usage is TRBV7-2 and J usage is TRBJ2-5; D is perhaps TRBD1 (8 bases). Trimming pared 5 bases from V and 7 bases from J, leaving 14 bases between. The CDR3 length is 13 residues. Per germline, CDR1 SGHTA and CDR2 FQGNSA. This CDR3 reads CASSPDREGTQYF. The DNA of the CDR3 is TGTGCCAGCAGCCCGGACAGGGAGGGGACCCAGTACTTC.

The genes are TRBV5-6 and TRBJ1-5, with TRBD1 as a possible D gene (6 bases). Germline lookup yields CDR1 SGHDT and CDR2 YYEEEE. This CDR3 is built from 15 residues. Trimming stripped 3 bases from V and 5 bases from J, with 15 bases between. The DNA of the CDR3 is TGTGCCAGCAGCTGGGGGTCACAGGGCGATCAGCCCCAGCATTTT. It translates to CASSWGSQGDQPQHF.

The chain recombines TRBV7-9 with TRBJ2-5; 9 bases match TRBD2. The CDR3 is 15 amino acids. The V gene end was trimmed by 5 bases and the J gene end by 7 bases; junction bases not matched to a gene: 11. CDR1 and CDR2 from the germline V gene are SEHNR and FQNEAQ (reference sequence). In nucleotides, the CDR3 is TGTGCCAGCAGCCGTAGGACTAGCGAGGCGTCGACCCAGTACTTC. Amino acids: CASSRRTSEASTQYF. Full variable domain (remainder filled in from reference TRBV7-9 and TRBJ2-5): DTGVSQNPRHKITKRGQNVTFRCDPISEHNRLYWYRQTLGQGPEFLTYFQNEAQLEKSRLLSDRFSAERPKGSFSTLEIQRTEQGDSAMYLCASSRRTSEASTQYFGPGTRLLVL.

V usage is TRBV4-2 and J usage is TRBJ1-1, with a tentative D call TRBD1 (6 bases). Per germline, CDR1 LGHNA and CDR2 YNFKEQ. The length of the CDR3 is 16 residues. V lost 0 bases to trimming and J lost 2 bases, with 13 bases between them. The CDR3 DNA reads as TGTGCCAGCAGCCAAGAAACAGGGCAACGAAACACTGAAGCTTTCTTT. Amino acid sequence: CASSQETGQRNTEAFF.

The chain carries TRBV29-1 and TRBJ2-5; 7 bases align to TRBD2. J gave up 2 bases and V 4 bases, and 4 bases lay outside the gene matches. CDR3 length: 13 residues. The germline gives CDR1 SQVTM, CDR2 ANQGSEA. CDR3 bases: TGCAGCGTTGGGGGAGCGGGGCAAGAGACCCAGTACTTC. Translated: CSVGGAGQETQYF. Complete variable domain (other parts from reference TRBV29-1 and TRBJ2-5): SAVISQKPSRDICQRGTSLTIQCQVDSQVTMMFWYRQQPGQSLTLIATANQGSEATYESGFVIDKFPISRPNLTFSTLTVSNMSPEDSSIYLCSVGGAGQETQYFGPGTRLLVL.

The chain is built from TRBV4-3 and TRBJ1-3; 7 nucleotides align to TRBD1. Germline values: CDR1 LGHNA, CDR2 YSLEER. V gave up 4 bases and J gave up 2 bases; unmatched junction bases: 11. This CDR3 comprises 17 residues. CDR3 amino acids: CASSLNPQGTAGNTIYF. The CDR3 region has the DNA TGCGCCAGCAGCCTAAACCCACAGGGGACGGCTGGAAACACCATATATTTT.

The chain is built from TRBV6-5 and TRBJ2-1; possibly TRBD2 for D (5 bases). This CDR3 region has 11 residues. Germline lookup yields CDR1 MNHEY and CDR2 SVGAGI. The ends were cut back, 5 bases at V and 7 bases at J, with 6 bases in the middle. The CDR3 DNA is TGTGCCAGCAGTAGGGAGAATGAGCAGTTCTTC. Its translation: CASSRENEQFF.

In the case of this clone: At the DNA level, this CDR3 is encoded by other sequences in the same sample as well. The genes are TRBV10-2 and TRBJ1-1; TRBD1 is a possible D gene (6 bases). Germline CDR1 and CDR2: WSHSY and SAAADI. V shed 5 bases and J shed 4 bases, with 8 bases lying between them. The CDR3 runs to 12 residues. This CDR3 is CASSRTATEAFF. The CDR3 DNA is TGCGCCAGCAGTAGGACAGCCACTGAAGCTTTCTTT.

This rearrangement joins TRBV7-9 to TRBJ1-2; unclear D gene. The CDR3 sequence is 14 residues long. V was shortened by 5 bases and J by 2 bases, with 12 bases between the two germline ends. The germline V gene encodes CDR1 SEHNR and CDR2 FQNEAQ (reference sequence). The CDR3 DNA follows: TGTGCCAGCAGCATGTCTACAGCCAACTATGGCTACACCTTC. Translated: CASSMSTANYGYTF.

This chain connects TRBV10-3 to TRBJ2-7; perhaps TRBD2 as D (5 bases). This CDR3 has 13 amino acids. The germline V gene has CDR1 ENHRY and CDR2 SYGVKD. The V end was cut by 2 bases, the J end by 1 base, with 6 bases between. The CDR3 spells CAISETGSYEQYV. The DNA of the CDR3 is TGTGCCATCAGTGAGACGGGGTCCTACGAGCAGTACGTC.

The chain recombines TRBV5-1 with TRBJ2-6; 8 bases match TRBD1. CDR3 length equals 18 residues. Germline V gives CDR1 SGHRS, CDR2 YFSETQ. Unmatched junction bases numbered 8, after V lost 3 bases and J lost 0 bases. The CDR3: CASSWAVQGVSGANVLTF. The DNA for the CDR3 is TGCGCCAGCAGCTGGGCCGTACAGGGGGTCTCTGGGGCCAACGTCCTGACTTTC.

About this clone: One junction end disagrees with the germline gene, perhaps due to a read error. V is TRBV5-8 and J is TRBJ1-2; 7 bases line up with TRBD1. Germline-derived CDR1 and CDR2 are SGHTS and YDEGEE. This CDR3 region has 10 residues. CDR3 bases: TGTGCCAGCAGCTTAACAGGGGATCACTTC. Amino acids: CASSLTGDHF.

The chain combines TRBV18 with TRBJ1-2; 10 nucleotides align to TRBD1. The V gene end was trimmed by 2 bases and the J gene end by 4 bases; junction bases not matched to a gene: 7. The CDR3 has 16 residues. Germline V gene data show CDR1 as KGHSH and CDR2 as LQKENI. The CDR3 DNA follows: TGTGCCAGCTCACCAAGGGAGACAGGGGGCTCCTATGGCTACACCTTC. This translates into CASSPRETGGSYGYTF.

A word on this clone: Compared with germline, one end of the junction differs, possibly owing to a read error. This chain uses TRBV28 with TRBJ1-4, with 8 bases identical to TRBD1. The CDR3 runs to 16 residues. Germline V gene data show CDR1 as MDHEN and CDR2 as SYDVKM. The CDR3 loop reads CAQGSGRGLSNEKLFF. The CDR3 DNA sequence: TGCGCCCAGGGCTCGGGCAGGGGGCTTAGTAATGAAAAACTGTTTTTT.

The V and J genes are TRBV4-2 and TRBJ2-1, with TRBD2 identical over 14 bases. V shed 3 bases, J shed 6 bases, and the junction held 1 base outside the gene matches. CDR1 is LGHNA, CDR2 YNFKEQ, per germline. The CDR3 sequence is 15 residues long. The CDR3 region has the DNA TGTGCCAGCAGCCAGACTAGCGGGGGGGGCAATGAGCAGTTCTTC. Its protein product is CASSQTSGGGNEQFF.

The chain carries TRBV29-1 and TRBJ1-2; 8 bases agree with TRBD1. Germline V lookup: CDR1 SQVTM, CDR2 ANQGSEA. CDR3 length equals 15 residues. V gave up 6 bases and J gave up 2 bases; unmatched junction bases: 11. CDR3: CSVPRVDRVNYGYTF. The CDR3 DNA sequence: TGCAGCGTCCCCCGGGTGGACAGGGTAAACTATGGCTACACCTTC. The variable domain in full, with the rest retrieved from reference TRBV29-1 and TRBJ1-2, is SAVISQKPSRDICQRGTSLTIQCQVDSQVTMMFWYRQQPGQSLTLIATANQGSEATYESGFVIDKFPISRPNLTFSTLTVSNMSPEDSSIYLCSVPRVDRVNYGYTFGSGTRLTVV.

The rearrangement joins TRBV6-1 to TRBJ1-1; 8 nucleotides agree with TRBD1. The germline gives CDR1 MNHNS, CDR2 SASEGT. V lost 6 bases and J lost 10; bases outside the gene matches: 10. The CDR3 contains 13 residues. CDR3 amino acids: CASRGQARLPAFF. CDR3 nucleotides: TGTGCCAGCAGGGGACAGGCAAGACTCCCAGCTTTCTTT.

The CDR3 is CASSKYFGTSGFYEQYF. In DNA, the CDR3 is TGTGCCAGCAGCAAATACTTCGGGACTAGCGGATTCTACGAGCAGTACTTC. V usage is TRBV7-9 and J usage is TRBJ2-7; TRBD2 matches at 11 bases. Germline CDR1 reads SEHNR; CDR2 reads FQNEAQ (reference sequence). This CDR3 is 17 amino acids long. J lost 3 bases, V lost 5 bases, and 12 bases had no gene match.

The V gene is TRBV18, the J gene TRBJ2-1; possible D gene TRBD1, 6 bases. In germline, CDR1 is KGHSH, CDR2 LQKENI. V gave up 3 bases and J gave up 7 bases, with 7 bases separating them. This CDR3 is built from 12 residues. This CDR3 is CASSPDRNEQFF. The CDR3 nucleotides are TGTGCCAGCTCACCTGACAGGAATGAGCAGTTCTTC.

The chain links TRBV29-1 to TRBJ1-1; D remains unclear. The CDR3 runs to 13 residues. Germline V CDR1 and CDR2: SQVTM, ANQGSEA. With 0 bases removed from V and 1 base from J, the gap between germline ends came to 6 bases. The CDR3, as DNA: TGCAGCGTTGAAGAACAGACGAACACTGAAGCTTTCTTT. Its translation is CSVEEQTNTEAFF.

V usage is TRBV5-1 and J usage is TRBJ2-3; 8 bases match TRBD1. The CDR3 consists of 15 residues. CDR1 is SGHRS and CDR2 is YFSETQ in the germline V gene. V was pared by 3 bases and J by 4 bases, with 7 bases of the junction left unmatched. CDR3 loop: CASSYAQGVSDTQYF. CDR3 DNA sequence: TGCGCCAGCAGCTATGCACAGGGGGTTTCAGATACGCAGTATTTT.

The chain combines TRBV2 with TRBJ1-5; D may be TRBD1 (5 bases). Germline V gene lookup returns CDR1 SNHLY and CDR2 FYNNEI. The CDR3 extends over 13 amino acids. The V and J ends lost 5 bases and 5 bases respectively, with 10 bases between them. CDR3 DNA sequence: TGTGCCAGCAGTCGACAGCAATATCAGCCCCAGCATTTT. Amino acids: CASSRQQYQPQHF.

The V gene is TRBV4-1, the J gene TRBJ2-5, with TRBD2 matching 8 bases. Germline V gene sequence: CDR1 MGHRA, CDR2 YSYEKL. V lost 6 bases, J lost 2 bases, and 5 bases stayed unmatched. This CDR3 comprises 14 residues. In DNA form, the CDR3 reads TGCGCCAGCAGTCTTAGCGGGACTCAAGAGACCCAGTACTTC. Protein product: CASSLSGTQETQYF.

The chain recombines TRBV18 with TRBJ2-7, with TRBD1 matching over 12 bases. V was pared by 2 bases and J by 5 bases, with 7 bases of the junction left unmatched. The germline V gene encodes CDR1 KGHSH and CDR2 LQKENI. The CDR3 extends over 16 amino acids. CDR3 sequence reads: CASSPTGTGGFDEQYF. CDR3 sequence (DNA): TGTGCCAGCTCACCAACCGGGACAGGGGGCTTCGACGAGCAGTACTTC.

V and J are TRBV28 and TRBJ1-4, with D tentatively TRBD1 (6 bases). Germline loops: CDR1 MDHEN, CDR2 SYDVKM. Trimming shortened V by 3 bases and J by 5 bases, and 13 bases separated the two germline ends. There are 15 residues in the CDR3. CDR3 sequence (DNA): TGTGCCAGCAGTTTTACGGGGCAGGGGAATGAAAAACTGTTTTTT. This translates into CASSFTGQGNEKLFF.

The chain couples TRBV18 to TRBJ1-1; D remains unclear. V gave up 1 base and J gave up 3 bases, with 15 bases separating them. CDR1 is KGHSH and CDR2 is LQKENI in the germline V gene. The CDR3 contains 16 residues. The CDR3 DNA follows: TGTGCCAGCTCACCACTCACAGTGGTCGCGTACACTGAAGCTTTCTTT. Protein: CASSPLTVVAYTEAFF. Drawing the rest from reference TRBV18 and TRBJ1-1, the complete variable domain is NAGVMQNPRHLVRRRGQEARLRCSPMKGHSHVYWYRQLPEEGLKFMVYLQKENIIDESGMPKERFSAEFPKEGPSILRIQQVVRGDSAAYFCASSPLTVVAYTEAFFGQGTRLTVV.

J is TRBJ2-3 and V is TRBV5-1; 7 nucleotides match TRBD2. The CDR3 has 16 residues. V trimming: 1 base; J trimming: 3 bases; junction bases outside the gene matches: 8. CDR1 and CDR2 from the germline V gene are SGHRS and YFSETQ. CDR3 amino acids: CASSLRASGPTDTQYF. The DNA for the CDR3 is TGCGCCAGCAGCTTGAGGGCTAGCGGACCGACAGATACGCAGTATTTT.

CDR3 sequence reads: CASSLVNEDEKLFF. The DNA of the CDR3 is TGTGCCAGCAGCCTAGTTAATGAGGATGAAAAACTGTTTTTT. This chain connects TRBV28 to TRBJ1-4; D is undetermined. Germline CDR1 MDHEN, CDR2 SYDVKM. The CDR3 is 14 residues long. V was shortened by 6 bases and J by 6 bases, with 14 bases between the two germline ends.

The genes are TRBV7-3 and TRBJ1-2, with D tentatively TRBD1 (6 bases). The CDR3 is 15 amino acids. The germline gives CDR1 SGHTA, CDR2 FQGTGA. Trimming removed 7 bases from V and 4 bases from J, with 19 bases in between. The CDR3 protein is CASTLGGGLPYGYTF. In DNA, the CDR3 is TGTGCCAGCACCCTAGGGGGGGGGCTTCCCTATGGCTACACCTTC.